This note documents a single T cell receptor beta chain sequence. Its antigen is still unknown. This sample is part of a study of CD8+CD57+ T cells in acquired aplastic anemia. Study details: Sorting CD4+ and CD8+ cells gave DNA averaging approximately 3 ug.

The template for TCR beta VDJ and CDR3 sequence profiling was genomic DNA. In TCRdb, the reads were re-called with MiXCR into one record per CDR3 protein. In the table there are a few hundred thousand distinct CDR3 sequences, 45% to 70% of which are singletons. Study outcomes and limitations: Patients and healthy controls showed no significant CD8+ Simpson's diversity difference. A set of roughly 27 CD8+ CDR3 sequences was shared between patients and controls, and these sequences appeared highly expressed in patients.

This TCR came from a human donor with severe aplastic anemia or a healthy control (not recorded which). Sequencing used sorted CD4+, CD8+, or CD8+CD57+ T cells (not recorded which) from PBMCs.

The CDR3 loop is CATSRDGTGSSQETQYF. Written as DNA, the CDR3 is TGTGCCACCAGCAGAGATGGTACCGGGAGTTCTCAAGAGACCCAGTACTTC. The chain combines TRBV15 with TRBJ2-5; TRBD2 might be the D (6 bases). V was trimmed by 0 bases and J by 2 bases, leaving 16 bases between them. The CDR3 sequence is 17 residues long. Looked up from germline, CDR1 is LNHNV and CDR2 is YYDKDF (reference sequence).